The clone carrying this T cell receptor beta chain was detected ten times or more. TCRbeta libraries were built with three rounds of nested PCR, modified from ARM-PCR. TCRdb processed the multiplex PCR reads anew with MiXCR; each CDR3 protein has one entry. Here the sample spans 70,000 to 90,000 distinct CDR3 sequences, roughly 75% being singletons. This sample was included in a study of tumor and adjacent non-tumor tissue in lung cancer. No cell sorting was done before RNA was extracted from the tissue. More than 3 cm separated this lung sample from the edge of the tumor. The sample comprised distant non-tumor lung tissue. This TCR was sampled from a woman aged 45-59 years with non-small cell lung cancer.

For the CDR3, the DNA is TGTGCCAGCAGCTTAGATCGTTTGAATACGCAGTATTTT. It is translated as CASSLDRLNTQYF. The chain links TRBV11-2 to TRBJ2-3; D unclear. This CDR3 is built from 13 residues. V gave up 0 bases and J gave up 7 bases, with 8 bases separating them. CDR1 and CDR2 (germline): SGHAT, FQNNGV.